This T cell receptor (beta chain) was retrieved from a study of beta chain features in type 1 diabetes. Study results and limitations: Type 1 diabetes patients showed a moderate but significant shortening of TCRB CDR3s in all four CD4+ subsets. Diminished insertions and augmented deletions at VDJ junctions characterized type 1 diabetes patients.

The ends were cut back, 2 bases at V and 5 bases at J, with 15 bases in the middle. This CDR3 has 16 residues. Germline values: CDR1 MNHNS, CDR2 SASEGT. Every isolated RNA sample was fully reverse transcribed, so sequencing captured expressed TCRB transcripts. The repertoire was sequenced with immunoSEQ multiplex PCR; TCRdb's copy has only in-frame clones and lacks some. The table shows 600,000 to 700,000 clones, with roughly 12% occurring only once. This clone came up once. The antigen is unknown. The genes are TRBV6-1 and TRBJ2-2; tentative D call: TRBD2 (5 bases). The source of this sequence is a man between 25 and 39 years old with type 1 diabetes. Sequencing was performed on naive CD4+ T cells from blood. The CDR3 sequence: CASSESGWRFTGELFF. The DNA of the CDR3 is TGTGCCAGCAGTGAATCGGGGTGGCGGTTTACCGGGGAGCTGTTTTTT.